This TCR beta chain was sequenced for a study of cytomegalovirus exposure and HLA in healthy donors. Study-level findings and limits: A list of 150 to 200 TCR beta chains associated with cytomegalovirus was given. The likely explanation for a cluster of highly shared sequence variants was sequencing artifact. Later analysis identified several of the most significant clusters that appeared linked to common viral pathogens.

As regards this clone: What it recognizes is unknown.

The PCR had 60 Vbeta and 13 Jbeta primers. Profiling relied on immunoSEQ multiplex PCR, and the TCRdb table lists in-frame clones only, not all of them. The sample lists fewer than 200,000 clones; 68% were seen once. Material for sequencing was PBMCs. The receptor's source is a man aged 50 or older in good health and CMV-seronegative.

DNA for the CDR3: TGCGCCAGCGGGGGCCGGGACAGAGCCACAGATACGCAGTATTTT. This sequence encodes CASGGRDRATDTQYF. The chain employs TRBV5-1 and TRBJ2-3, with 7 bases fitting TRBD1. The CDR3 extends over 15 amino acids. Germline V gives CDR1 SGHRS, CDR2 YFSETQ. Germline trimming cut 7 bases from V and 2 bases from J; bases unmatched to any gene: 10.